What follows is one T cell receptor (beta chain) and its context. As originally analysed: By means of reference gene primer amplification, nucleated cell counts were estimated. The table came from immunoSEQ multiplex PCR; TCRdb's copy has only in-frame clones and leaves some out. Clonal size and the V and J genes are those of that table, whereas D and trimming came from the DNA. The sample shows around 150,000 clones, 80% to 90% of them seen only once. The data were obtained in a study of blood T cell repertoires in COVID-19. Study overall: Spain, Italy and the United States supplied samples that represented acute and convalescent COVID-19. PBMCs, B-cell-depleted T cells, or T cells were the source of the cDNA or gDNA that made up the material.

The CDR3 loop spans 13 amino acids. CDR1 is SGHRS and CDR2 is YFSETQ in the germline V gene. V dropped 2 bases and J dropped 6; count of bases not matched to a gene: 2. Material for sequencing was peripheral blood. This TCR was recovered from a man aged 40-49 years with acute or convalescent COVID-19. V gene TRBV5-1 combines with J gene TRBJ2-3; 8 bases are a match to TRBD2. CDR3 sequence reads: CASSFPGGDTQYF. CDR3 bases: TGCGCCAGCAGCTTCCCGGGGGGGGATACGCAGTATTTT.